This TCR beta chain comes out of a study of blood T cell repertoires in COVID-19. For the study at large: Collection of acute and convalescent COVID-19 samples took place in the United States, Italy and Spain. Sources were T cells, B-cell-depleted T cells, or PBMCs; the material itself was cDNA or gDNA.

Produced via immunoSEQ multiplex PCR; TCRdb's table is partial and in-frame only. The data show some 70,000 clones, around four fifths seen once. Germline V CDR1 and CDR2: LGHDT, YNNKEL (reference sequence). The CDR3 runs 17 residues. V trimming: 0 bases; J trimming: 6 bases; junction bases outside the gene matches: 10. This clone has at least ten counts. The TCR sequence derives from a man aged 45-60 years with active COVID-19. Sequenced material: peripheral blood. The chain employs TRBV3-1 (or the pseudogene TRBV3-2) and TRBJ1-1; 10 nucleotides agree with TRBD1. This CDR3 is CASSQDGTGAGSAEAFF. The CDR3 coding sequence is TGTGCCAGCAGCCAAGATGGGACAGGGGCGGGGTCAGCTGAAGCTTTCTTT.